The T cell receptor beta chain under discussion was sequenced for a study of blood T cell repertoires in COVID-19. Study overall: The United States, Italy and Spain supplied acute and convalescent COVID-19 samples. T cells, B-cell-depleted T cells, or PBMCs provided the cDNA or gDNA that served as material.

Authors' analysis steps: How many nucleated cells were present was estimated from reference gene primer amplification. Assay used: immunoSEQ multiplex PCR; TCRdb lists only in-frame clones, some missing. Clone size and V and J calls were adopted from that table, with D and trimming inferred from the DNA. This table holds roughly 230,000 clones, 80% to 85% found once. The CDR3 consists of 15 residues. V was clipped by 0 bases and J by 4 bases, with 12 bases between them. Looked up from germline, CDR1 is SGHRS and CDR2 is YFSETQ. This clone was detected only a few times. The sequencing sample was made of peripheral blood. The source of this sequence is a man aged 50 or older with active or convalescent COVID-19. The chain links TRBV5-1 to TRBJ2-3; TRBD1 is a possible D gene (6 bases). In DNA form, the CDR3 reads TGCGCCAGCAGCTTGGGATGGGGGCGGGCAGATACGCAGTATTTT. Residues: CASSLGWGRADTQYF.